The 16 T cell receptor beta chains below were found in one sample sequenced in a study of Ad26.COV2.S vaccination and SARS-CoV-2 variants. Treatment indicated: around 19 received Ad26.COV2.S at low or high dose, single or two shots; 5 received placebo; per-sample allocation not given. Material that was analyzed had been drawn on day 63 after the first vaccine or placebo injection. Clones were sequenced by immunoSEQ multiplex PCR, and TCRdb holds only the in-frame ones, with some missing. The data hold 300,000 to 350,000 clones, with 85% to 90% observed a single time. Source: peripheral blood, taken in a trial of Ad26.COV2.S vaccine versus placebo. These receptors were obtained from a person between 18 and 59 years old who received the Ad26.COV2.S COVID-19 vaccine or a placebo.

This clone was recorded once. J is TRBJ2-6 and V is TRBV5-1, with D uncertain. Per germline, CDR1 SGHRS and CDR2 YFSETQ. V lost 8 bases to trimming and J lost 0 bases, with 9 bases between them. CDR3 length: 14 amino acids. The CDR3, as DNA: TGCGCCAGTAAGGCAGGCTCTGGGGCCAACGTCCTGACTTTC. Translation: CASKAGSGANVLTF. Looking up the rest from reference TRBV5-1 and TRBJ2-6 gives the full variable domain: KAGVTQTPRYLIKTRGQQVTLSCSPISGHRSVSWYQQTPGQGLQFLFEYFSETQRNKGNFPGRFSGRQFSNSRSEMNVSTLELGDSALYLCASKAGSGANVLTFGAGSRLTVL.

CDR3 protein: CASSPAGAAYGYTF. CDR3 DNA: TGTGCCAGCTCACCCGCAGGGGCGGCCTATGGCTACACCTTC. The chain employs TRBV18 and TRBJ1-2; TRBD1 is a possible D gene (6 bases). The CDR3 spans 14 residues. Trimming cost V 3 bases and J 4 bases, with 12 bases left between them. The germline gives CDR1 KGHSH, CDR2 LQKENI.

The chain has TRBV5-4 and TRBJ1-5; TRBD1 is a possible D gene (5 bases). In germline, CDR1 is SGHNT, CDR2 YYREEE (reference sequence). V dropped 4 bases and J dropped 2 bases, with 13 bases sitting between them. The CDR3 consists of 15 residues. The CDR3 DNA follows: TGTGCCAGCAGCCTCCACGGGGCTGGCAATCAGCCCCAGCATTTT. Translated, it gives CASSLHGAGNQPQHF.

The chain couples TRBV23-1 to TRBJ2-1, with TRBD1 identical over 7 bases. TRBV23-1 is flagged as an ORF with uncertain function. The length of the CDR3 is 17 residues. The V segment lost 3 bases and the J segment 6 bases; nucleotides outside the gene matches: 14. The CDR3 loop reads CASSHRSRTHRGNEQFF. CDR3 DNA: TGCGCCAGCAGTCACCGCTCCCGGACCCACAGGGGCAATGAGCAGTTCTTC.

This sequence joins TRBV2 and TRBJ1-5; tentative D call: TRBD1 (5 bases). V dropped 6 bases and J dropped 6 bases, with 15 bases sitting between them. This CDR3 comprises 14 residues. Germline CDR1 and CDR2: SNHLY and FYNNEI. In DNA form, the CDR3 reads TGTGCCAGCAGACAAACAGGACCGCCTCAGCCCCAGCATTTT. Translated, it gives CASRQTGPPQPQHF.

V and J are TRBV19 and TRBJ1-4, with TRBD1 matching over 10 bases. Germline V gene sequence: CDR1 LNHDA, CDR2 SQIVND (reference sequence). This CDR3 region has 13 residues. V lost 9 bases to trimming and J lost 8 bases; unmatched junction nucleotides: 6. Here the CDR3 DNA reads TGTGCCAGCGCGACAGGGGGCGCGGAAAAACTGTTTTTT. The encoded protein is CASATGGAEKLFF.

This clone was observed a single time. The genes are TRBV5-8 and TRBJ2-7; D is tentatively TRBD1 or TRBD2 (5 bases each). The CDR3 contains 14 residues. Trimming removed 4 bases from V and 0 bases from J, with 11 bases in between. CDR1 is SGHTS, CDR2 YDEGEE, per germline. The CDR3 sequence: CASSPTRGSYEQYF. Written as DNA, the CDR3 is TGTGCCAGCAGCCCTACGAGGGGCTCCTACGAGCAGTACTTC.

The chain combines TRBV7-8 with TRBJ1-3; D remains unclear. V was pared by 5 bases and J by 1 base, with 15 bases between. The germline gives CDR1 SGHVS, CDR2 FQNEAQ. The CDR3 consists of 16 residues. CDR3 amino acids: CASSPRPAVSGNTIYF. The CDR3 DNA sequence: TGTGCCAGCAGCCCTCGACCAGCGGTTTCTGGAAACACCATATATTTT.

The chain recombines TRBV28 with TRBJ2-7; D could derive from TRBD1 or TRBD2 (6 bases each). Germline loops: CDR1 MDHEN, CDR2 SYDVKM. With 3 bases removed from V and 6 bases from J, the gap between germline ends came to 15 bases. The CDR3 runs to 14 residues. The CDR3: CASSLAGTKAEQYF. The CDR3 DNA follows: TGTGCCAGCAGTTTGGCGGGGACAAAGGCCGAGCAGTACTTC.

The chain combines TRBV2 with TRBJ1-1; no reliable D call. CDR3 length equals 14 residues. The germline CDR1 and CDR2 sequences are SNHLY and FYNNEI. Trimming stripped 8 bases from V and 5 bases from J, with 18 bases between. CDR3 in DNA: TGTGCCAGCGCCCCTGTGGGGAGGGTGACTGAAGCTTTCTTT. Translated: CASAPVGRVTEAFF.

The table lists this clone with many counts. This sequence joins TRBV30 and TRBJ1-3, with D unclear. V was clipped by 3 bases and J by 0 bases, with 6 bases between them. The V gene's germline CDR1 is GTSNPN and CDR2 SVGIG (reference sequence). There are 13 residues in the CDR3. The CDR3 DNA reads as TGTGCCTGGAGGCAGAGCTCTGGAAACACCATATATTTT. Translating gives CAWRQSSGNTIYF.

V and J are TRBV5-4 and TRBJ2-3, with D possibly being TRBD2 (7 bases). This CDR3 has 15 amino acids. Trimming pared 4 bases from V and 4 bases from J, leaving 16 bases between. The germline V gene encodes CDR1 SGHNT and CDR2 YYREEE (reference sequence). The CDR3 region is CASSPWGGIADTQYF. Here the CDR3 DNA reads TGTGCCAGCAGCCCCTGGGGGGGCATCGCAGATACGCAGTATTTT.

This rearrangement joins TRBV7-9 to TRBJ1-1; D is ambiguous. The CDR3 is 12 residues long. CDR1 SEHNR and CDR2 FQNEAQ come from the germline V gene (reference sequence). V was cut by 2 bases and J by 5 bases, with 6 bases left in between. As DNA, the CDR3 is TGTGCCAGCAGCTTACGCGGGACTGAAGCTTTCTTT. It encodes CASSLRGTEAFF. Combining the CDR3 with reference TRBV7-9 and TRBJ1-1 gives the whole variable domain DTGVSQNPRHKITKRGQNVTFRCDPISEHNRLYWYRQTLGQGPEFLTYFQNEAQLEKSRLLSDRFSAERPKGSFSTLEIQRTEQGDSAMYLCASSLRGTEAFFGQGTRLTVV.

The chain has TRBV7-3 and TRBJ2-7; maybe TRBD1 (8 bases). In germline, CDR1 is SGHTA, CDR2 FQGTGA. Between the trimmed V and J ends, which lost 4 bases and 9 bases, there was a span of 13 bases. The CDR3 runs to 12 residues. The CDR3 is CASSSTGGVQYF. DNA of the CDR3: TGTGCCAGCAGCTCAACAGGGGGGGTGCAGTACTTC.

This clone was picked up a small number of times. This rearrangement joins TRBV29-1 to TRBJ2-5; the match to TRBD2 covers 9 bases. The CDR3 length is 15 residues. Trimming cost V 1 base and J 0 bases; bases outside gene matches: 3. Per germline, CDR1 SQVTM and CDR2 ANQGSEA. The CDR3 sequence: CSVEVLAGYQETQYF. The CDR3, as DNA: TGCAGCGTTGAAGTCCTAGCGGGGTACCAAGAGACCCAGTACTTC.

The V call is TRBV10-3, the J call TRBJ2-7, with D tentatively TRBD1 (5 bases). CDR1 ENHRY and CDR2 SYGVKD come from the germline V gene. This CDR3 is built from 15 residues. Trimming took off 4 bases at V and 0 bases at J, with 13 bases between the two ends. The CDR3 nucleotides read TGTGCCATCAGTGGTAATCCTGACAGCTCCTACGAGCAGTACTTC. It codes for CAISGNPDSSYEQYF.